The 9 T cell receptor beta chains listed next were all sequenced from one sample in a study of T cell responses to AZD1222 COVID-19 vaccine. Clones were read by immunoSEQ multiplex PCR, and TCRdb kept only the in-frame ones, dropping some. The table has about 100,000 clones, more than 70% seen once. The material was peripheral blood, obtained on day 0 of AZD1222 vaccination. These receptors were collected from an adult in good health.

Here the CDR3 DNA reads TGTGCCAGCAGCTTAAGCGGGAGCTCGTTGTATGAGCAGTTCTTC. This codes for CASSLSGSSLYEQFF. V is TRBV7-6 and J is TRBJ2-1; TRBD2 aligns across 8 bases. This CDR3 has 15 residues. The V segment lost 2 bases and the J segment 8 bases; nucleotides outside the gene matches: 8. CDR1 and CDR2 (germline): SGHVS, FNYEAQ.

CDR3 nucleotide sequence: TGTGCCAGCAGCGCCCAACACAGGGGGCGCGGGGAGACCCAGTACTTC. Translating it yields CASSAQHRGRGETQYF. The chain employs TRBV21-1 and TRBJ2-5; the D segment call TRBD1 is taken from the table without a DNA check. TRBV21-1 is labeled a pseudogene. This CDR3 is built from 16 residues.

Notes on this clone: Since a much larger clone is just one base distant, this may be a read error. Other DNA variants within this sample encode the same CDR3. The V and J genes are TRBV7-8 and TRBJ2-2; 9 bases fit TRBD2. The germline V gene encodes CDR1 SGHVS and CDR2 FQNEAQ. V gave up 0 bases and J gave up 5 bases; unmatched junction bases: 13. The CDR3 has 19 amino acids. CDR3 sequence reads: CASSLAVGAGGPRTGELFF. The CDR3 DNA reads TGTGCCAGCAGCTTAGCGGTGGGGGCGGGAGGGCCGAGGACCGGGGAGCTGTTTTTT.

This clone was seen a few times. This chain joins TRBV7-9 and TRBJ1-2; 8 nucleotides agree with TRBD1. The germline V gene has CDR1 SEHNR and CDR2 FQNEAQ (reference sequence). The CDR3 is made up of 15 amino acids. The trim removed 3 bases at V and 5 bases at J, leaving 8 bases unmatched. The CDR3 loop reads CASSFGQGAKYGYTF. As DNA, the CDR3 is TGTGCCAGCAGCTTTGGGCAGGGGGCAAAATATGGCTACACCTTC.

The rearrangement links TRBV11-1 to TRBJ1-1, with D possibly being TRBD1 (5 bases). The CDR3 sequence is 14 residues long. Per germline, CDR1 SGHAT and CDR2 FQDESV (reference sequence). With 5 bases removed from V and 4 bases from J, the gap between germline ends came to 14 bases. The CDR3: CASSQPAGATEAFF. CDR3 nucleotide sequence: TGTGCCAGCAGCCAACCAGCCGGGGCCACTGAAGCTTTCTTT.

Sample share makes this clone medium-sized (0.01 to 0.1%). The rearrangement joins TRBV7-2 to TRBJ1-3; TRBD1 matches 8 bases. The length of the CDR3 is 13 residues. V dropped 5 bases and J dropped 4; count of bases not matched to a gene: 1. Germline CDR1 and CDR2: SGHTA and FQGNSA. CDR3 bases: TGTGCCAGCAGCAGGGACAGGGGAAACACCATATATTTT. Protein: CASSRDRGNTIYF.

This clone was seen once. The chain links TRBV28 to TRBJ1-2, with D perhaps TRBD1 (5 bases). Germline V gene data show CDR1 as MDHEN and CDR2 as SYDVKM. This CDR3 comprises 16 residues. Trimming took 6 bases from V and 0 from J, leaving 17 bases between them. CDR3 sequence (DNA): TGTGCCAGCAGACCGGACATAGCCAGAACTAACTATGGCTACACCTTC. It codes for CASRPDIARTNYGYTF.

V is TRBV2 and J is TRBJ1-5; no firm D call. The V gene lost 7 bases and the J gene lost 7 bases, with 11 bases spanning the gap. CDR3 size: 12 residues. Germline V lookup: CDR1 SNHLY, CDR2 FYNNEI. In DNA form, the CDR3 reads TGTGCCAGCACGGCGGGGTACCAGCCCCAGCATTTT. Its protein product is CASTAGYQPQHF. Based on the CDR3 plus reference TRBV2 and TRBJ1-5, the full variable domain is EPEVTQTPSHQVTQMGQEVILRCVPISNHLYFYWYRQILGQKVEFLVSFYNNEISEKSEIFDDQFSVERPDGSNFTLKIRSTKLEDSAMYFCASTAGYQPQHFGDGTRLSIL.

CDR3 protein: CASSHLLTGQSISLHF. CDR3 bases: TGCGCCAGCAGCCACCTACTGACGGGACAGTCCATTTCCCTCCACTTT. This sequence joins TRBV4-3 and TRBJ1-6; TRBD1 aligns across 7 bases. Per germline, CDR1 LGHNA and CDR2 YSLEER. The CDR3 totals 16 residues. V dropped 3 bases and J dropped 14; count of bases not matched to a gene: 16.